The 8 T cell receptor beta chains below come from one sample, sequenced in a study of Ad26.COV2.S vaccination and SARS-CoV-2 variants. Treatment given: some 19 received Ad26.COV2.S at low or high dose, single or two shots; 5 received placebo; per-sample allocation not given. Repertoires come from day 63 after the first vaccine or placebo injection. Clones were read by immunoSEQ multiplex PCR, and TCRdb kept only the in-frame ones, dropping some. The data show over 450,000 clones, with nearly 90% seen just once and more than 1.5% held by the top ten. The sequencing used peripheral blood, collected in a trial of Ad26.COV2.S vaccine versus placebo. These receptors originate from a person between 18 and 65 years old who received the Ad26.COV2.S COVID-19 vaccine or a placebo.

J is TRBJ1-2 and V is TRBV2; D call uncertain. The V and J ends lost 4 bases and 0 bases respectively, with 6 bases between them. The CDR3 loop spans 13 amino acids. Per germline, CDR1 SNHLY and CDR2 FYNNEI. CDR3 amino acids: CASSGTTNYGYTF. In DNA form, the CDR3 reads TGTGCCAGCAGTGGTACTACTAACTATGGCTACACCTTC.

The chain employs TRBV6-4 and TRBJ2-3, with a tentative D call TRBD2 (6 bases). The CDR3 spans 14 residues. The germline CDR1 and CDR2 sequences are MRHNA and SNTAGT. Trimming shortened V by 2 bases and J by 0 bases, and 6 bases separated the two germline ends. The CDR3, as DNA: TGTGCCAGCAGTGACGGGACTAGCACAGATACGCAGTATTTT. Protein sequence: CASSDGTSTDTQYF.

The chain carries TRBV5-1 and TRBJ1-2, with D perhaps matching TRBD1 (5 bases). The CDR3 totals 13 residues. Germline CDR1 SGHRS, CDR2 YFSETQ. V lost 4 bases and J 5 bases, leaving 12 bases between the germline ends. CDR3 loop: CASSPDREYGYTF. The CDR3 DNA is TGCGCCAGCAGCCCAGACAGAGAGTATGGCTACACCTTC.

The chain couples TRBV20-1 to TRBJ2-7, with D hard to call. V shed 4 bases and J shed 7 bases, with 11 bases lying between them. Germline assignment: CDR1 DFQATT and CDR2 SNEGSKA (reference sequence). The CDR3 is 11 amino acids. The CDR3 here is CSAKGLREQYF. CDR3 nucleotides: TGCAGTGCTAAAGGATTGAGGGAGCAGTACTTC.

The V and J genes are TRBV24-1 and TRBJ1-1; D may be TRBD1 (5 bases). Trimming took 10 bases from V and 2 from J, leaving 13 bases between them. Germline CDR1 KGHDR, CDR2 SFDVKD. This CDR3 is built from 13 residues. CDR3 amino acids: CATMGPTNTEAFF. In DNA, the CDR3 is TGTGCCACGATGGGACCGACTAACACTGAAGCTTTCTTT.

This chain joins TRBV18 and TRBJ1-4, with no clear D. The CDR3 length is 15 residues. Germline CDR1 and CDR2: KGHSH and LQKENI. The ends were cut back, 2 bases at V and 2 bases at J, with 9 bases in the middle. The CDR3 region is CASSPGTSTNEKLFF. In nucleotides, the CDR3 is TGTGCCAGCTCACCAGGAACCAGTACTAATGAAAAACTGTTTTTT.

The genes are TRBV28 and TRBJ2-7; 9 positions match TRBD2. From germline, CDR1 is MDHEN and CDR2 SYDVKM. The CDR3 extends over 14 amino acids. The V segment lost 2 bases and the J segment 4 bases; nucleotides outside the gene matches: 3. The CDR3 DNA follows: TGTGCCAGCAGTTTAGCGGGAGGGCTGTACGAGCAGTACTTC. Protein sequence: CASSLAGGLYEQYF.

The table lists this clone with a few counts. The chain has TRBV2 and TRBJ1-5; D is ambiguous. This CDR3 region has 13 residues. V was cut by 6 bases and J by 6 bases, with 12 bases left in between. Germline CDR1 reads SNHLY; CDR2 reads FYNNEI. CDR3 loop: CASRVRGPQPQHF. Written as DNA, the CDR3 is TGTGCCAGCAGAGTTAGAGGACCTCAGCCCCAGCATTTT.